This section outlines one T cell receptor beta chain sequence together with its context. These data belong to a study of monozygotic twins with cystic fibrosis. Only in-frame clones appear in the TCRdb table, and some are missing; sequencing was by immunoSEQ multiplex PCR. The repertoire consists of some 9,600 clones, with around 93% occurring once and the leading ten covering 5% to 5.5%. The TCR originated in a boy younger than 10 with cystic fibrosis. Sequences were obtained from blood.

The CDR3 DNA is TGTGCCAGCAGTTCCTTACTAGCGGGGGGGCCCGATGAGCAGTTCTTC. Translating it yields CASSSLLAGGPDEQFF. V is TRBV6-5 and J is TRBJ2-1; 13 bases line up with TRBD2. Germline CDR1 reads MNHEY; CDR2 reads SVGAGI. J gave up 8 bases and V 4 bases, and 8 bases lay outside the gene matches. The CDR3 has 16 amino acids.